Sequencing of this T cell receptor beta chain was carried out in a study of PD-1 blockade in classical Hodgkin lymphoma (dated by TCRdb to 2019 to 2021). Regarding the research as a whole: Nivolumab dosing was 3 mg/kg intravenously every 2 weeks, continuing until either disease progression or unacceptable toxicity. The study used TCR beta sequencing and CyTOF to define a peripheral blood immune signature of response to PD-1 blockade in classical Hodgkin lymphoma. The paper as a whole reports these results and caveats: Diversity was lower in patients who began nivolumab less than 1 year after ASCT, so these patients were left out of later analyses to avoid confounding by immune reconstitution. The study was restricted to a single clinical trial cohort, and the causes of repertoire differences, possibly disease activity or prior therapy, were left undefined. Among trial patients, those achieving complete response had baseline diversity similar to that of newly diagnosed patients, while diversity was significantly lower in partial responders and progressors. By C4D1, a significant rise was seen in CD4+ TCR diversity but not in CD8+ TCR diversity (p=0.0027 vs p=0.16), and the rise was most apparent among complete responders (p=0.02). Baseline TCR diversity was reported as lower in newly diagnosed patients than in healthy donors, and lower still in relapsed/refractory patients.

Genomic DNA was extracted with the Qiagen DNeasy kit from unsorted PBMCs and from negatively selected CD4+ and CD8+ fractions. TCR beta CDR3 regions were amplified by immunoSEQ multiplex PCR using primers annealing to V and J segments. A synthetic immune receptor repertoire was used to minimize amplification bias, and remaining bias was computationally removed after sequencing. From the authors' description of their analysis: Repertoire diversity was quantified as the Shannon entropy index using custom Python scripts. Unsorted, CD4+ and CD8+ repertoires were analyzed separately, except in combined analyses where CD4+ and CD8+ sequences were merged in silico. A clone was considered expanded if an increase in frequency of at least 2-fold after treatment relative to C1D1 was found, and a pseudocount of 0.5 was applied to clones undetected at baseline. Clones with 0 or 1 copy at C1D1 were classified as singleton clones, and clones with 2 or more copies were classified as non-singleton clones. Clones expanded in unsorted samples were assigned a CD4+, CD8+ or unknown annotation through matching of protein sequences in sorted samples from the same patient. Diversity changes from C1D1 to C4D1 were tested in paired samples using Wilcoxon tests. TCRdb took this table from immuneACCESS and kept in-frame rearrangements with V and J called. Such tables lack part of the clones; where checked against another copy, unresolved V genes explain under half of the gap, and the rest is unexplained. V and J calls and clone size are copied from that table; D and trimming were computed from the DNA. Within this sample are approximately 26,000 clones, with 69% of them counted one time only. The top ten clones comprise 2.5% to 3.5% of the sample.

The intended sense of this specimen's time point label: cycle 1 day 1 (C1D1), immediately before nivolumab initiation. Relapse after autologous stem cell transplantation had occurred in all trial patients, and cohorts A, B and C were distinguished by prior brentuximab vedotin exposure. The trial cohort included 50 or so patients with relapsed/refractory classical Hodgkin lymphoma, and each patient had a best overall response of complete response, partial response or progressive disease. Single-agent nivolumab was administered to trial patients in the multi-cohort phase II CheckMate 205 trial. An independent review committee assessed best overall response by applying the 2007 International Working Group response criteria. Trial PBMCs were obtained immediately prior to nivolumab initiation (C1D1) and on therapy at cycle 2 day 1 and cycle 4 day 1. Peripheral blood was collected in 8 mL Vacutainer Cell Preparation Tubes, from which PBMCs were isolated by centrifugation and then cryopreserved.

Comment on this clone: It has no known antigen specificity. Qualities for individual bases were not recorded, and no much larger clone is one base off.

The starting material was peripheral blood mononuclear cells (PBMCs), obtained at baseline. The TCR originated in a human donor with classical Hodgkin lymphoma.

The nucleotide sequence reads TGTGCCAGTAGCCAAGGGCCGCACAACTATGGCTACACCTTC. It translates to CASSQGPHNYGYTF. The sequence is built from TRBV19 and TRBJ1-2; the D gene assignment is ambiguous. The CDR3 covers 14 residues, taking in both the cysteine and the phenylalanine. Kept here is only the CDR3 DNA, which spans 42 bases and is read in frame from base 1. V and J lose 6 bases and 2 bases, and a span of 13 bases separates them. CDR1 and CDR2, looked up from the germline V gene (reference sequence), are LNHDA and SQIVND.